The rows below give T cell receptor beta chains drawn from one sample of a study of cytomegalovirus exposure and HLA in healthy donors. The method was immunoSEQ multiplex PCR; TCRdb's version includes in-frame clones alone and lacks a portion of them. The sample shows under 200,000 clones, 80% of them seen only once. Sequences were obtained from PBMCs. These receptors were taken from a woman in her 50s in good health and CMV-seronegative. Each CDR3 is given with its conserved first and last residue. Each record gives: D gene, J gene, V gene, clone size, CDR3 protein, CDR3 DNA. A D gene is named only where the DNA matches it firmly. A clone size is listed for some rows: how often the clone was seen (once, few, many), or a class if it is expanded.

D: .
J: TRBJ2-1
V: TRBV7-6
size: .
CDR3: CASSPGYLYNEQFF
DNA: TGTGCCAGCAGCCCAGGTTATCTCTACAATGAGCAGTTCTTC

D: TRBD2
J: TRBJ2-2
V: TRBV5-1
size: .
CDR3: CASSWEPPIGLAGDPGELFF
DNA: TGCGCCAGCAGCTGGGAGCCCCCGATTGGACTAGCGGGAGATCCCGGGGAGCTGTTTTTT

D: TRBD1
J: TRBJ2-7
V: TRBV18
size: once
CDR3: CASSPPDRDGYEQYF
DNA: TGTGCCAGCTCACCTCCTGACAGGGACGGCTACGAGCAGTACTTC

D: .
J: TRBJ1-5
V: TRBV7-2
size: .
CDR3: CASSLWLYSNQPQHF
DNA: TGTGCCAGCAGCTTATGGCTTTATAGCAATCAGCCCCAGCATTTT

D: .
J: TRBJ2-2
V: TRBV7-2
size: .
CDR3: CASSLALSGLGNTGELFF
DNA: TGTGCCAGCAGCTTAGCCCTTTCAGGGCTAGGGAACACCGGGGAGCTGTTTTTT

D: .
J: TRBJ1-5
V: TRBV10-3
size: .
CDR3: CAVKQGDNSNQPQHF
DNA: TGTGCCGTAAAACAGGGAGACAATAGCAATCAGCCCCAGCATTTT

D: .
J: TRBJ1-5
V: TRBV4-3
size: .
CDR3: CASSQGRGGQPQHF
DNA: TGCGCCAGCAGCCAAGGGAGGGGTGGTCAGCCCCAGCATTTT

D: .
J: TRBJ1-1
V: TRBV7-9
size: .
CDR3: CASSSTGKNTEAFF
DNA: TGTGCCAGCAGCTCGACAGGAAAGAACACTGAAGCTTTCTTT

D: TRBD1
J: TRBJ1-2
V: TRBV14
size: .
CDR3: CASSPGKGTGFDGYPF
DNA: TGTGCCAGCAGCCCCGGTAAGGGGACAGGGTTTGATGGCTACCCCTTC

D: .
J: TRBJ1-1
V: TRBV10-3
size: .
CDR3: CAISDTTGQSIEAFF
DNA: TGTGCCATCAGTGATACGACAGGACAGAGTATTGAAGCTTTCTTT

D: TRBD1
J: TRBJ1-3
V: TRBV10-1
size: few
CDR3: CASSGQGSGNTIYF
DNA: TGCGCCAGCAGCGGACAGGGTTCTGGAAACACCATATATTTT

D: .
J: TRBJ1-2
V: TRBV11-2
size: .
CDR3: CASSSGQNYGYTF
DNA: TGTGCCAGCAGCTCCGGACAAAACTATGGCTACACCTTC

D: .
J: TRBJ2-1
V: TRBV7-3
size: .
CDR3: CASSPGGARFEQFF
DNA: TGTGCCAGCAGCCCTGGTGGGGCTAGATTTGAGCAGTTCTTC

D: .
J: TRBJ2-3
V: TRBV7-2
size: few
CDR3: CASSLRAGTDTQYF
DNA: TGTGCCAGCAGCTTAAGGGCGGGTACAGATACGCAGTATTTT

D: TRBD1
J: TRBJ2-1
V: TRBV5-1
size: .
CDR3: CASSLTGFSYNEQFF
DNA: TGCGCCAGCAGCCTGACAGGGTTTTCCTACAATGAGCAGTTCTTC

D: TRBD1
J: TRBJ2-1
V: TRBV30
size: .
CDR3: CAWRRTGAYNEQFF
DNA: TGTGCCTGGAGGAGGACAGGTGCCTACAATGAGCAGTTCTTC

D: TRBD1
J: TRBJ2-7
V: TRBV28
size: .
CDR3: CASSSPGQGSPYEQYF
DNA: TGTGCCAGCAGCTCTCCGGGACAGGGTAGCCCCTACGAGCAGTACTTC

D: .
J: TRBJ1-1
V: TRBV29-1
size: .
CDR3: CSVGGEGGTEAFF
DNA: TGCAGCGTCGGAGGGGAGGGCGGAACTGAAGCTTTCTTT

D: TRBD1
J: TRBJ1-2
V: TRBV6-6
size: .
CDR3: CASSNRQGAANYGYTF
DNA: TGTGCCAGCAGTAATCGACAGGGGGCAGCTAACTATGGCTACACCTTC

D: .
J: TRBJ1-4
V: TRBV4-3
size: few
CDR3: CASSQGDRATNEKLFF
DNA: TGCGCCAGCAGCCAAGGAGACAGAGCAACTAATGAAAAACTGTTTTTT

D: .
J: TRBJ1-5
V: TRBV7-2
size: .
CDR3: CASSFTGSPNQPQHF
DNA: TGTGCCAGCAGCTTTACAGGGAGCCCCAATCAGCCCCAGCATTTT

D: .
J: TRBJ1-1
V: TRBV28
size: .
CDR3: CASSPGTTNTEAFF
DNA: TGTGCCAGCAGTCCCGGGACAACGAACACTGAAGCTTTCTTT

D: .
J: TRBJ2-2
V: TRBV29-1
size: .
CDR3: CSVKLSLNTGELFF
DNA: TGCAGCGTGAAACTATCCTTGAACACCGGGGAGCTGTTTTTT

D: TRBD1
J: TRBJ2-7
V: TRBV27
size: .
CDR3: CASGSDRGYEQYF
DNA: TGTGCCAGCGGATCGGACAGGGGCTACGAGCAGTACTTC

D: .
J: TRBJ1-4
V: TRBV5-4
size: .
CDR3: CASSLAPTGGEKLFF
DNA: TGTGCCAGCAGCTTGGCCCCGACGGGGGGAGAAAAACTGTTTTTT

D: .
J: TRBJ1-5
V: TRBV4-1
size: .
CDR3: CASSQGLLNQPQHF
DNA: TGCGCCAGCAGCCAGGGCTTGTTAAATCAGCCCCAGCATTTT

D: .
J: TRBJ1-6
V: TRBV27
size: .
CDR3: CASSLDPGQNSPLHF
DNA: TGTGCCAGCAGCCTTGACCCCGGACAGAATTCACCCCTCCACTTT

D: .
J: TRBJ1-2
V: TRBV27
size: .
CDR3: CASSLSRYYGYTF
DNA: TGTGCCAGCAGTTTAAGCCGTTACTATGGCTACACCTTC

D: .
J: TRBJ2-2
V: TRBV10-3
size: once
CDR3: CAIRTREVSRGELFF
DNA: TGTGCCATCAGAACGCGGGAAGTCTCACGTGGGGAGCTGTTTTTT

D: .
J: TRBJ1-2
V: TRBV21-1
size: .
CDR3: CASMAALYGGYTF
DNA: TGTGCCAGCATGGCGGCCTTATACGGCGGCTACACCTTC

D: .
J: TRBJ2-7
V: TRBV14
size: .
CDR3: CASSAGAVLGEQYF
DNA: TGTGCCAGCAGCGCGGGGGCAGTACTTGGCGAGCAGTACTTC

D: .
J: TRBJ1-2
V: TRBV6-6
size: .
CDR3: CASSKGPGNGYTF
DNA: TGTGCCAGCAGCAAAGGGCCAGGGAATGGCTACACCTTC

D: TRBD2
J: TRBJ2-5
V: TRBV7-2
size: .
CDR3: CASSSGLAGGQETQYF
DNA: TGTGCCAGCAGCTCAGGACTAGCGGGAGGTCAGGAGACCCAGTACTTC

D: .
J: TRBJ1-5
V: TRBV30
size: .
CDR3: CAWSRGLNSNQPQHF
DNA: TGTGCCTGGAGTAGGGGATTGAATAGCAATCAGCCCCAGCATTTT

D: TRBD1
J: TRBJ1-1
V: TRBV2
size: once
CDR3: CASSEGGRGHAEAFF
DNA: TGTGCCAGCAGTGAAGGCGGCAGGGGGCATGCGGAAGCTTTCTTT

D: TRBD1
J: TRBJ2-7
V: TRBV18
size: .
CDR3: CASSPPRTGDYEQYF
DNA: TGTGCCAGCTCACCACCCCGGACAGGGGACTACGAGCAGTACTTC

D: TRBD1
J: TRBJ1-4
V: TRBV10-3
size: .
CDR3: CAISPEPLGTVARTTNEKLFF
DNA: TGTGCCATCAGCCCAGAACCTCTAGGGACAGTAGCGAGGACAACTAATGAAAAACTGTTTTTT

D: TRBD1
J: TRBJ2-3
V: TRBV14
size: once
CDR3: CASSRPGQGRGDTQYF
DNA: TGTGCCAGCAGTCGCCCGGGACAGGGAAGAGGAGATACGCAGTATTTT

D: .
J: TRBJ1-1
V: TRBV29-1
size: .
CDR3: CSVDVRASTEAFF
DNA: TGCAGCGTTGACGTCAGGGCAAGCACTGAAGCTTTCTTT

D: TRBD2
J: TRBJ2-7
V: TRBV7-9
size: .
CDR3: CASSPSGNEQYF
DNA: TGTGCCAGCAGCCCTAGCGGGAACGAGCAGTACTTC

D: .
J: TRBJ1-1
V: TRBV11-2
size: .
CDR3: CASSPIPSTEAFF
DNA: TGTGCCAGCAGCCCCATTCCGAGCACTGAAGCTTTCTTT

D: .
J: TRBJ2-7
V: TRBV28
size: .
CDR3: CASSRYGRIEQYF
DNA: TGTGCCAGCAGTCGTTATGGGAGGATCGAGCAGTACTTC

D: TRBD2
J: TRBJ2-7
V: TRBV28
size: .
CDR3: CASSSAGTSGRSEQYF
DNA: TGTGCCAGCAGTTCAGCCGGGACTAGCGGGAGGAGCGAGCAGTACTTC

D: TRBD1
J: TRBJ1-5
V: TRBV27
size: .
CDR3: CASSQGQGRPQHF
DNA: TGTGCCAGCAGTCAGGGACAGGGGCGACCCCAGCATTTT

D: .
J: TRBJ1-1
V: TRBV30
size: .
CDR3: CAWSAVRTEAFF
DNA: TGTGCCTGGAGTGCCGTTCGGACTGAAGCTTTCTTT

D: .
J: TRBJ2-3
V: TRBV18
size: .
CDR3: CASSPSTTTDTQYF
DNA: TGTGCCAGCTCACCATCGACTACCACAGATACGCAGTATTTT

D: .
J: TRBJ2-2
V: TRBV27
size: .
CDR3: CASSLTPGMGGGGELFF
DNA: TGTGCCAGCAGTCTAACCCCCGGAATGGGAGGGGGCGGGGAGCTGTTTTTT

D: TRBD1
J: TRBJ2-1
V: TRBV7-2
size: .
CDR3: CASSQLKWDRVRNEQFF
DNA: TGTGCCAGCAGCCAGCTTAAATGGGACAGGGTAAGAAATGAGCAGTTCTTC

D: .
J: TRBJ2-7
V: TRBV5-4
size: .
CDR3: CASSLTPTLSYEQYF
DNA: TGTGCCAGCAGCTTAACCCCGACACTTTCCTACGAGCAGTACTTC

D: TRBD1
J: TRBJ2-5
V: TRBV2
size: .
CDR3: CASSEGTGSPRRTQYF
DNA: TGTGCCAGCAGTGAAGGGACAGGGTCTCCCCGGAGGACCCAGTACTTC

D: TRBD1
J: TRBJ1-2
V: TRBV6-1
size: .
CDR3: CASSSRDSLYGYTF
DNA: TGTGCCAGCAGTTCCCGGGACAGCCTCTATGGCTACACCTTC

D: .
J: TRBJ2-4
V: TRBV7-2
size: .
CDR3: CASSLQVGVAKNIQYF
DNA: TGTGCCAGCAGCTTACAAGTGGGAGTAGCCAAAAACATTCAGTACTTC

D: .
J: TRBJ1-1
V: TRBV9
size: .
CDR3: CASSVNGRADEAFF
DNA: TGTGCCAGCAGCGTTAACGGCAGGGCAGATGAAGCTTTCTTT

D: TRBD2
J: TRBJ2-7
V: TRBV7-2
size: .
CDR3: CASSLGGGGGSYEQYF
DNA: TGTGCCAGCAGCTTAGGCGGGGGGGGAGGCTCCTACGAGCAGTACTTC

D: .
J: TRBJ1-1
V: TRBV7-2
size: many
CDR3: CASSFPRTEAFF
DNA: TGTGCCAGCAGCTTCCCGAGGACTGAAGCTTTCTTT

D: .
J: TRBJ2-3
V: TRBV28
size: few
CDR3: CASSTPIRGTDTQYF
DNA: TGTGCCAGCAGTACGCCGATCCGGGGCACAGATACGCAGTATTTT

D: .
J: TRBJ2-7
V: TRBV27
size: .
CDR3: CASSGRGLSYEQYF
DNA: TGTGCCAGCAGTGGGCGGGGGCTTTCCTACGAGCAGTACTTC

D: TRBD1
J: TRBJ2-7
V: TRBV9
size: .
CDR3: CASSVARGLGEQYF
DNA: TGTGCCAGCAGCGTAGCGAGGGGGCTGGGCGAGCAGTACTTC

D: TRBD1
J: TRBJ1-1
V: TRBV5-4
size: .
CDR3: CASSLDRGMPEAFF
DNA: TGTGCCAGCAGCTTGGACAGGGGGATGCCTGAAGCTTTCTTT

D: .
J: TRBJ1-2
V: TRBV19
size: .
CDR3: CASSKGEANYGYTF
DNA: TGTGCCAGTAGCAAGGGAGAGGCTAACTATGGCTACACCTTC